The 17 T cell receptor beta chains below were found in one sample sequenced in a study of shared clonotypes between healthy human individuals. This table comes from immunoSEQ multiplex PCR, and its TCRdb copy is limited to in-frame clones, with some not included. This table holds around 2,000,000 clones, 90% to 95% found once. The sequenced sample was naive CD4+ T cells sorted from blood. Subset: CD45RA+ positively selected. The receptors originated from a man aged 18-30 years in good health.

As for this clone: Within the sample, other DNA sequences also encode this same CDR3. The chain couples TRBV28 to TRBJ1-4; D not certain. The CDR3 covers 13 residues. Trimming removed 6 bases at V and 0 bases at J, with 5 bases between. Per germline, CDR1 MDHEN and CDR2 SYDVKM. CDR3: CASRAATNEKLFF. The CDR3 bases are TGTGCCAGCAGGGCAGCAACTAATGAAAAACTGTTTTTT.

This clone was detected only once. This chain links TRBV2 with TRBJ2-5, with D unresolved. The CDR3 runs to 13 residues. The V gene lost 3 bases and the J gene lost 7 bases, with 12 bases spanning the gap. Germline values: CDR1 SNHLY, CDR2 FYNNEI. CDR3 sequence (DNA): TGTGCCAGCAGTGACACGCCATCCGCGACCCAGTACTTC. Encoded protein: CASSDTPSATQYF.

J is TRBJ1-5 and V is TRBV10-3; 11 nucleotides align to TRBD1. CDR3 length equals 18 residues. Germline V CDR1 and CDR2: ENHRY, SYGVKD. The V segment lost 4 bases and the J segment 2 bases; nucleotides outside the gene matches: 10. The CDR3 region has the DNA TGTGCCATCAGTGTAACGGGACAGGGGGATTGGGGCAATCAGCCCCAGCATTTT. Its protein is CAISVTGQGDWGNQPQHF.

The chain combines TRBV6-1 with TRBJ1-2; D ambiguous. The germline V gene has CDR1 MNHNS and CDR2 SASEGT. Trimming shortened V by 4 bases and J by 0 bases, and 12 bases separated the two germline ends. The CDR3 consists of 15 residues. The DNA of the CDR3 is TGTGCCAGCAGTGGACCCAATCCGCCTAACTATGGCTACACCTTC. Its translation is CASSGPNPPNYGYTF.

Comments on this clone: The sample contains more than one DNA sequence encoding this CDR3. J is TRBJ1-5 and V is TRBV7-9; D is unclear. CDR3 length: 14 amino acids. V lost 1 base and J 6 bases, leaving 10 bases between the germline ends. Germline V gene data show CDR1 as SEHNR and CDR2 as FQNEAQ (reference sequence). CDR3 coding DNA: TGTGCCAGCAGCTTAGGACCGGGAGGTCAGCCCCAGCATTTT. Amino acid sequence: CASSLGPGGQPQHF.

The V and J genes are TRBV5-1 and TRBJ1-2; D ambiguous. Trimming removed 0 bases at V and 4 bases at J, with 7 bases between. The germline CDR1 and CDR2 sequences are SGHRS and YFSETQ. The CDR3 is 13 residues long. In nucleotides, the CDR3 is TGCGCCAGCAGCTTGGAAAACAGCTATGGCTACACCTTC. This codes for CASSLENSYGYTF.

The V and J genes are TRBV10-3 and TRBJ2-6; D unclear. In germline, CDR1 is ENHRY, CDR2 SYGVKD. V lost 1 base, J lost 0 bases, and 4 bases lay in between. This CDR3 has 15 residues. The CDR3 sequence is CAISEWASGANVLTF. The CDR3 coding sequence is TGTGCCATCAGTGAGTGGGCCTCTGGGGCCAACGTCCTGACTTTC.

The chain combines TRBV18 with TRBJ2-3; D is uncertain. Trimming stripped 2 bases from V and 0 bases from J, with 12 bases between. The CDR3 totals 16 residues. From germline, CDR1 is KGHSH and CDR2 LQKENI. CDR3 amino acids: CASSPFKAQSTDTQYF. The CDR3 bases are TGTGCCAGCTCACCATTCAAAGCACAGAGCACAGATACGCAGTATTTT.

The chain recombines TRBV5-1 with TRBJ1-2, with D tentatively TRBD1 (5 bases). Trimming left V 4 bases short and J 0 bases short, with 25 bases between. The length of the CDR3 is 19 residues. Germline CDR1 is SGHRS and CDR2 is YFSETQ. The CDR3 sequence: CASSLWGPVTLETNYGYTF. The CDR3 DNA reads TGCGCCAGCAGCCTATGGGGCCCCGTGACACTGGAGACTAACTATGGCTACACCTTC.

The J gene is TRBJ2-1, the V gene TRBV11-2; D remains unclear. The CDR3 is 13 amino acids. Germline CDR1 is SGHAT and CDR2 is FQNNGV. V lost 1 base, J lost 8 bases, and 9 bases lay in between. The CDR3 DNA sequence: TGTGCCAGCAGCTTAGTCTCTTGGCATGAGCAGTTCTTC. Translating it yields CASSLVSWHEQFF.

The chain links TRBV5-1 to TRBJ1-4; TRBD1 matches 9 bases. With V trimmed by 4 bases and J by 7 bases, 8 bases remained unmatched. The CDR3 contains 15 residues. Germline CDR1 SGHRS, CDR2 YFSETQ. The CDR3 region is CASSAPGQGPEKLFF. Written as DNA, the CDR3 is TGCGCCAGCAGCGCCCCGGGACAGGGACCTGAAAAACTGTTTTTT.

A single count supports this clone. The V gene is TRBV30, the J gene TRBJ1-2; D remains ambiguous. V lost 1 base and J lost 2, with 8 bases in between. The CDR3 covers 13 residues. Germline V lookup: CDR1 GTSNPN, CDR2 SVGIG (reference sequence). CDR3 amino acids: CAWSEVLNYGYTF. The CDR3 DNA reads TGTGCCTGGAGTGAAGTTCTAAACTATGGCTACACCTTC. Full variable domain (outside the CDR3, taken from reference TRBV30 and TRBJ1-2): SQTIHQWPATLVQPVGSPLSLECTVEGTSNPNLYWYRQAAGRGLQLLFYSVGIGQISSEVPQNLSASRPQDRQFILSSKKLLLSDSGFYLCAWSEVLNYGYTFGSGTRLTVV.

The rearrangement joins TRBV5-4 to TRBJ2-7, with a weak D call TRBD2 (6 bases). The germline gives CDR1 SGHNT, CDR2 YYREEE (reference sequence). CDR3 length: 13 residues. Trimming left V 4 bases short and J 4 bases short, with 12 bases between. CDR3 bases: TGTGCCAGCAGCAAGGAGGGTGGTTACGAGCAGTACTTC. Translation: CASSKEGGYEQYF. The full variable domain, rest sourced from reference TRBV5-4 and TRBJ2-7, is ETGVTQSPTHLIKTRGQQVTLRCSSQSGHNTVSWYQQALGQGPQFIFQYYREEENGRGNFPPRFSGLQFPNYSSELNVNALELDDSALYLCASSKEGGYEQYFGPGTRLTVT.

The chain couples TRBV9 to TRBJ2-5, with D hard to call. The CDR3 has 13 amino acids. Trimming left V 2 bases short and J 11 bases short, with 16 bases between. Germline-derived CDR1 and CDR2 are SGDLS and YYNGEE. As DNA, the CDR3 is TGTGCCAGCAGCGTGGAAGGTCCCGGTGAGCAGTACTTC. As protein: CASSVEGPGEQYF. Full variable domain (rest looked up from reference TRBV9 and TRBJ2-5): DSGVTQTPKHLITATGQRVTLRCSPRSGDLSVYWYQQSLDQGLQFLIQYYNGEERAKGNILERFSAQQFPDLHSELNLSSLELGDSALYFCASSVEGPGEQYFGPGTRLLVL.

The CDR3 loop is CASRRGQNQETQYF. The DNA of the CDR3 is TGTGCCAGCAGGAGGGGACAGAACCAAGAGACCCAGTACTTC. The chain employs TRBV6-1 and TRBJ2-5; TRBD1 matches at 7 bases. Germline CDR1 reads MNHNS; CDR2 reads SASEGT. There are 14 residues in the CDR3. J was trimmed by 0 bases and V by 6 bases; bases with no gene match: 4.

The chain couples TRBV5-1 to TRBJ2-7; the D gene is possibly TRBD2 (6 bases). This CDR3 region has 14 residues. CDR1 and CDR2 from the germline V gene are SGHRS and YFSETQ. The germline V and J ends were trimmed by 3 bases and 3 bases, with 13 bases remaining between them. CDR3 in amino acids: CASSWSVGGYEQYF. The CDR3 bases are TGCGCCAGCAGCTGGAGTGTGGGGGGCTACGAGCAGTACTTC.

CDR3 sequence (DNA): TGTGCCAGCAGCCAGAGGGGCGCGGAGTTCAATGGCTACACCTTC. Amino acids: CASSQRGAEFNGYTF. The chain joins TRBV4-2 to TRBJ1-2; TRBD1 might be the D (5 bases). CDR3 length: 15 residues. V was clipped by 3 bases and J by 6 bases, with 17 bases between them. Germline V CDR1 and CDR2: LGHNA, YNFKEQ.